This T cell receptor (beta chain) was sequenced for a study of T cell responses to AZD1222 COVID-19 vaccine. Study conclusions and caveats: Reportedly, close to half of spike-specific TCRs are directed against unmutated variant regions. Donors skewed white British and female; clonal diversity was possibly underestimated.

Notes on this clone: No antigen is known for it.

This CDR3 is built from 14 residues. Germline CDR1 reads SEHNR; CDR2 reads FQNEAQ (reference sequence). Germline trimming cut 5 bases from V and 0 bases from J; bases unmatched to any gene: 3. Libraries were prepared by immunoSEQ multiplex PCR; TCRdb keeps only in-frame clonotypes and omits some of them. This sample has fewer than 110,000 clones, with 80% to 95% found just once. The gene calls are TRBV7-9 and TRBJ1-1, with 7 bases aligning to TRBD1. The source of this sequence is an adult in good health. The sample was peripheral blood, taken on day 0 of AZD1222 vaccination. The chain's CDR3 is CASSRTGMNTEAFF. The CDR3 DNA reads TGTGCCAGCAGCCGGACAGGAATGAACACTGAAGCTTTCTTT.